The 32 T cell receptor beta chains below were found in one sample sequenced in a study of CD4 T cells in relation to SARS-CoV-2 and coronaviruses. Produced via immunoSEQ multiplex PCR; TCRdb's table is partial and in-frame only. The repertoire holds some 40,000 clones, 65% to 80% seen once, with 20% in the top ten. No antigens are known for them. Source material: memory CD4+ T cells from PBMCs, cultured in vitro. The receptors were gathered from an adult with COVID-19.

V gene TRBV7-2 combines with J gene TRBJ2-5; 9 bases match TRBD2. Germline loops: CDR1 SGHTA, CDR2 FQGNSA. The junction had 1 base not matched to a gene; V was cut back by 1 base and J by 4 bases. This CDR3 has 14 residues. The CDR3 region has the DNA TGTGCCAGCAGCTTAGTAGCGGGAGTAGAGACCCAGTACTTC. It codes for CASSLVAGVETQYF.

The rearrangement uses TRBV19 and TRBJ2-3, with 7 bases aligning to TRBD2. The V and J ends lost 3 bases and 2 bases, in that order; junction bases with no gene match: 8. The CDR3 extends over 16 amino acids. Germline-derived CDR1 and CDR2 are LNHDA and SQIVND (reference sequence). DNA of the CDR3: TGTGCCAGTAGTATTAGGCCTAGCGGCAACACAGATACGCAGTATTTT. It yields the protein CASSIRPSGNTDTQYF.

J is TRBJ1-4 and V is TRBV6-5; D is undetermined. Trimming shortened V by 8 bases and J by 0 bases, and 10 bases separated the two germline ends. The CDR3 is made up of 14 amino acids. CDR1 is MNHEY and CDR2 is SVGAGI in the germline V gene. The CDR3 region has the DNA TGTGCCAGCTGCAGGACGGCAACTAATGAAAAACTGTTTTTT. It translates to CASCRTATNEKLFF.

This clone came up once. The CDR3 reads CATSRESSSSYNEQFF. The DNA of the CDR3 is TGTGCCACCAGCAGAGAAAGCAGTAGCTCCTACAATGAGCAGTTCTTC. V gene TRBV15 combines with J gene TRBJ2-1; D uncertain. The CDR3 sequence is 16 residues long. The V gene lost 0 bases and the J gene lost 0 bases, with 9 bases spanning the gap. Germline V gene data show CDR1 as LNHNV and CDR2 as YYDKDF (reference sequence).

The J gene is TRBJ2-7, the V gene TRBV10-1; 8 bases align to TRBD1. This CDR3 has 13 residues. From germline, CDR1 is WNHNN and CDR2 SYGVQD (reference sequence). V shed 3 bases, J shed 7 bases, and the junction held 5 bases outside the gene matches. The CDR3 loop is CASSETRGQEQYF. The DNA of the CDR3 is TGCGCCAGCAGTGAAACCAGGGGGCAAGAGCAGTACTTC.

The chain links TRBV28 to TRBJ1-2; D not resolved. The CDR3 sequence is 15 residues long. The germline CDR1 and CDR2 sequences are MDHEN and SYDVKM. V was trimmed by 6 bases and J by 0 bases, leaving 14 bases between them. The CDR3 region has the DNA TGTGCCAGCAGCCCTCGGCCTGCAACTAACTATGGCTACACCTTC. Its protein is CASSPRPATNYGYTF.

The chain links TRBV2 to TRBJ1-4; no clear D. Germline CDR1 reads SNHLY; CDR2 reads FYNNEI. V lost 6 bases and J lost 3, with 8 bases in between. The length of the CDR3 is 13 residues. CDR3 bases: TGTGCCAGCAGGACGGATGCTAATGAAAAACTGTTTTTT. Protein product: CASRTDANEKLFF.

The J gene is TRBJ2-6, the V gene TRBV7-9, with D possibly called TRBD1 or TRBD2 (6 bases each). Trimming left V 4 bases short and J 3 bases short, with 13 bases between. Looked up from germline, CDR1 is SEHNR and CDR2 is FQNEAQ (reference sequence). The CDR3 sequence is 16 residues long. The CDR3 here is CASSSLRGLGANVLTF. CDR3 nucleotide sequence: TGTGCCAGCAGCTCCCTCCGGGGGCTTGGGGCCAACGTCCTGACTTTC.

J is TRBJ1-5 and V is TRBV7-2; no firm D call. V shed 1 base and J shed 1 base, with 11 bases lying between them. In germline, CDR1 is SGHTA, CDR2 FQGNSA. The CDR3 runs to 16 residues. CDR3 nucleotide sequence: TGTGCCAGCAGCTTAGGGCGGGGAAGGAGCAATCAGCCCCAGCATTTT. It codes for CASSLGRGRSNQPQHF.

The chain employs TRBV19 and TRBJ1-1; D might be TRBD1 (5 bases). V lost 5 bases and J 0 bases, leaving 13 bases between the germline ends. This CDR3 has 15 amino acids. Germline CDR1 LNHDA, CDR2 SQIVND (reference sequence). The CDR3 loop is CASSAVDSLNTEAFF. CDR3 sequence (DNA): TGTGCCAGTAGTGCCGTTGACAGCTTGAACACTGAAGCTTTCTTT. Based on the CDR3 plus reference TRBV19 and TRBJ1-1, the full variable domain is DGGITQSPKYLFRKEGQNVTLSCEQNLNHDAMYWYRQDPGQGLRLIYYSQIVNDFQKGDIAEGYSVSREKKESFPLTVTSAQKNPTAFYLCASSAVDSLNTEAFFGQGTRLTVV.

The CDR3 sequence is CASTQGATPYGYTF. CDR3 in DNA: TGTGCCAGCACCCAAGGGGCGACCCCCTATGGCTACACCTTC. V gene TRBV6-5 combines with J gene TRBJ1-2, with TRBD1 as a possible D gene (5 bases). CDR1 is MNHEY, CDR2 SVGAGI, per germline. The CDR3 has 14 residues. Trimming removed 7 bases from V and 4 bases from J, with 16 bases in between.

This chain joins TRBV5-1 and TRBJ2-7, with D unresolved. The CDR3 runs 14 residues. Per germline, CDR1 SGHRS and CDR2 YFSETQ. Trimming took 1 base from V and 4 from J, leaving 12 bases between them. In DNA form, the CDR3 reads TGCGCCAGCAGCTTGATCAGAGGTCCATACGAGCAGTACTTC. As protein: CASSLIRGPYEQYF. Full variable domain (outside the CDR3, taken from reference TRBV5-1 and TRBJ2-7): KAGVTQTPRYLIKTRGQQVTLSCSPISGHRSVSWYQQTPGQGLQFLFEYFSETQRNKGNFPGRFSGRQFSNSRSEMNVSTLELGDSALYLCASSLIRGPYEQYFGPGTRLTVT.

The chain joins TRBV27 to TRBJ2-1; 11 bases map to TRBD2. V dropped 5 bases and J dropped 7; count of bases not matched to a gene: 10. This CDR3 has 16 residues. Per the germline V gene, CDR1 is MNHEY and CDR2 is SMNVEV (reference sequence). The CDR3 region is CASSVGTSGAVNEQFF. The CDR3 DNA sequence: TGTGCCAGCAGTGTCGGGACTAGCGGAGCGGTAAATGAGCAGTTCTTC.

This sequence joins TRBV6-6 and TRBJ2-3, with 13 bases aligning to TRBD2. The V gene end was trimmed by 10 bases and the J gene end by 3 bases; junction bases not matched to a gene: 22. This CDR3 is built from 20 residues. The V gene's germline CDR1 is MNHNY and CDR2 SVGAGI (reference sequence). The CDR3 region has the DNA TGTGCCACCAGCCTTAGGGAGGCGGGACTAGCGGGACGGGGGACAGATACGCAGTATTTT. As protein: CATSLREAGLAGRGTDTQYF.

This clone was detected a few times. The genes are TRBV9 and TRBJ2-3, with TRBD2 identical over 13 bases. From germline, CDR1 is SGDLS and CDR2 YYNGEE. The CDR3 is made up of 14 amino acids. V shed 4 bases and J 6 bases; nucleotides not matched to a gene: 2. In DNA, the CDR3 is TGTGCCAGCAGCACTAGCGGGAGGGGGGATACGCAGTATTTT. It translates to CASSTSGRGDTQYF.

The chain links TRBV3-1 (or the pseudogene TRBV3-2) to TRBJ1-4; 8 bases map to TRBD1. This CDR3 has 15 residues. J was trimmed by 11 bases and V by 4 bases; bases with no gene match: 12. Germline CDR1 reads LGHDT; CDR2 reads YNNKEL (reference sequence). The CDR3 DNA follows: TGTGCCAGCAGCCCCAGGGGGCCTCCACCGGTGAAACTGTTTTTT. Encoded protein: CASSPRGPPPVKLFF.

This clone was observed a single time. The genes are TRBV29-1 and TRBJ2-1, with D unclear. The CDR3 runs to 13 residues. Germline CDR1 is SQVTM and CDR2 is ANQGSEA. Trimming left V 7 bases short and J 6 bases short, with 16 bases between. CDR3 in DNA: TGCAGCGCGGCCCAGACACCTTTCAATGAGCAGTTCTTC. Amino acid sequence: CSAAQTPFNEQFF.

The V and J genes are TRBV6-1 and TRBJ2-7; 10 nucleotides agree with TRBD2. The CDR3 consists of 17 residues. Unmatched junction bases numbered 12, after V lost 4 bases and J lost 3 bases. CDR1 MNHNS and CDR2 SASEGT come from the germline V gene. The CDR3 DNA follows: TGTGCCAGCAGTGTAGCTAGCGGGAGACAAAGTTTCTACGAGCAGTACTTC. It specifies CASSVASGRQSFYEQYF.

V usage is TRBV3-1 (or the pseudogene TRBV3-2) and J usage is TRBJ2-7, with 10 nucleotides matching TRBD1. V lost 2 bases and J lost 0; bases outside the gene matches: 4. Germline values: CDR1 LGHDT, CDR2 YNNKEL (reference sequence). The CDR3 is made up of 16 amino acids. CDR3 bases: TGTGCCAGCAGCCAACCGGGACAGGGGAGCTCCTACGAGCAGTACTTC. Translation: CASSQPGQGSSYEQYF.

This chain joins TRBV11-2 and TRBJ2-7, with 10 bases identical to TRBD2. Germline V gene sequence: CDR1 SGHAT, CDR2 FQNNGV. CDR3 size: 15 residues. V trimming: 5 bases; J trimming: 3 bases; junction bases outside the gene matches: 7. The CDR3 DNA reads TGTGCCAGCAGCATTAGCGGGAGGATGGTCTACGAGCAGTACTTC. Protein sequence: CASSISGRMVYEQYF.

The V and J genes are TRBV2 and TRBJ2-4; TRBD1 matches at 10 bases. Germline CDR1 and CDR2: SNHLY and FYNNEI. This CDR3 is built from 17 residues. Trimming took 6 bases from V and 1 from J; bases not matched to a gene: 9. For the CDR3, the DNA is TGTGCCAGCAGACCCCAGACAGGGGGCTTGGCCAAAAACATTCAGTACTTC. The encoded protein is CASRPQTGGLAKNIQYF.

Remarks on this clone: The same CDR3 is also encoded by other DNA sequences in this sample. This CDR3 reads CASSSGTSYEQYF. DNA of the CDR3: TGTGCCAGCAGTTCCGGGACTAGCTACGAGCAGTACTTC. The chain employs TRBV28 and TRBJ2-7; 8 nucleotides align to TRBD2. Trimming removed 4 bases from V and 3 bases from J; junction bases left unmatched: 2. The CDR3 is made up of 13 amino acids. Per the germline V gene, CDR1 is MDHEN and CDR2 is SYDVKM. Combining the CDR3 with reference TRBV28 and TRBJ2-7 gives the whole variable domain DVKVTQSSRYLVKRTGEKVFLECVQDMDHENMFWYRQDPGLGLRLIYFSYDVKMKEKGDIPEGYSVSREKKERFSLILESASTNQTSMYLCASSSGTSYEQYFGPGTRLTVT.

This clone was found once. The chain carries TRBV29-1 and TRBJ2-1, with unresolved D. The CDR3 consists of 13 residues. Looked up from germline, CDR1 is SQVTM and CDR2 is ANQGSEA. V shed 3 bases and J shed 3 bases, with 9 bases lying between them. The CDR3 is CSVDSSFYNEQFF. The CDR3 DNA reads as TGCAGCGTTGATTCCAGCTTCTACAATGAGCAGTTCTTC.

The chain recombines TRBV11-2 with TRBJ2-5; 8 bases are a match to TRBD1. J was trimmed by 4 bases and V by 5 bases; bases with no gene match: 6. The CDR3 sequence is 14 residues long. Per germline, CDR1 SGHAT and CDR2 FQNNGV. In nucleotides, the CDR3 is TGTGCCAGCAGCATATCAGGGGGCGGAGAGACCCAGTACTTC. Amino acids: CASSISGGGETQYF.

The J gene is TRBJ2-2, the V gene TRBV10-3; the match to TRBD2 covers 9 bases. CDR1 and CDR2 from the germline V gene are ENHRY and SYGVKD. The CDR3 runs to 16 residues. Unmatched junction bases numbered 1, after V lost 2 bases and J lost 0 bases. CDR3 residues: CAISETSGSNTGELFF. DNA of the CDR3: TGTGCCATCAGTGAGACTAGCGGGTCGAACACCGGGGAGCTGTTTTTT.

This clone was recorded a few times. This chain connects TRBV14 to TRBJ2-1; 13 positions agree with TRBD2. Trimming at V came to 5 bases and at J to 4 bases, leaving 5 bases not matched to a gene. The CDR3 is made up of 16 amino acids. The V gene's germline CDR1 is SGHDN and CDR2 FVKESK. DNA of the CDR3: TGTGCCAGCAGCTCCCGGACTAGCGGGAGTTACAATGAGCAGTTCTTC. Protein product: CASSSRTSGSYNEQFF.

The chain joins TRBV4-1 to TRBJ1-5; D gene unclear. The V gene lost 1 base and the J gene lost 1 base, with 8 bases spanning the gap. Germline values: CDR1 MGHRA, CDR2 YSYEKL. The CDR3 consists of 15 residues. The CDR3 spells CASSQVPGSNQPQHF. CDR3 DNA sequence: TGCGCCAGCAGCCAAGTTCCGGGGAGCAATCAGCCCCAGCATTTT.

J is TRBJ2-1 and V is TRBV4-2, with D maybe TRBD2 (6 bases). V lost 2 bases to trimming and J lost 8 bases, with 19 bases between them. There are 16 residues in the CDR3. The germline CDR1 and CDR2 sequences are LGHNA and YNFKEQ. CDR3 nucleotide sequence: TGTGCCAGCAGCCAAATTCAGGGAGGAGGCCCTTATGAGCAGTTCTTC. Protein sequence: CASSQIQGGGPYEQFF.

This clone came up a few times. The V gene is TRBV11-2, the J gene TRBJ2-7; D is uncertain. V lost 2 bases, J lost 3 bases, and 2 bases lay in between. The CDR3 extends over 11 amino acids. Germline assignment: CDR1 SGHAT and CDR2 FQNNGV. In nucleotides, the CDR3 is TGTGCCAGCAGCTTATACTACGAGCAGTACTTC. Protein product: CASSLYYEQYF.

The gene calls are TRBV6-2 or TRBV6-3 and TRBJ1-2; D is possibly TRBD1 (6 bases). In germline, CDR1 is MNHEY, CDR2 SVGEGT. Trimming pared 6 bases from V and 6 bases from J, leaving 20 bases between. The CDR3 loop spans 15 amino acids. CDR3 residues: CASSRRLGADDGYTF. The CDR3 DNA is TGTGCCAGCAGCCGCCGGTTGGGGGCGGATGATGGCTACACCTTC.

This clone has more than one count but fewer than ten. The chain links TRBV2 to TRBJ2-1, with unresolved D. The V gene lost 10 bases and the J gene lost 3 bases, with 13 bases spanning the gap. CDR1 is SNHLY and CDR2 is FYNNEI in the germline V gene. The CDR3 is made up of 13 amino acids. CDR3 nucleotides: TGTGCCATTACCCGTTCCGACTACAATGAGCAGTTCTTC. Translation: CAITRSDYNEQFF. The whole variable domain, filled in from reference TRBV2 and TRBJ2-1, reads EPEVTQTPSHQVTQMGQEVILRCVPISNHLYFYWYRQILGQKVEFLVSFYNNEISEKSEIFDDQFSVERPDGSNFTLKIRSTKLEDSAMYFCAITRSDYNEQFFGPGTRLTVL.

The chain links TRBV10-2 to TRBJ2-2; 14 bases agree with TRBD2. The length of the CDR3 is 18 residues. Looked up from germline, CDR1 is WSHSY and CDR2 is SAAADI. With V trimmed by 6 bases and J by 5 bases, 11 bases remained unmatched. The CDR3 loop is CASRGVGGTSGSTGELFF. The DNA for the CDR3 is TGCGCCAGCAGGGGCGTGGGAGGGACTAGCGGGAGTACCGGGGAGCTGTTTTTT.